Described below is a single T cell receptor beta chain sequence and its context. Its antigen remains unidentified. The authors isolated at least 7 million PBMCs per sample. The sample belongs to a study of blood T cells in healthy people across ages. With a J-beta primer mix and a sample-barcoded 5' primer, a second PCR ran about 7 to 12 cycles. A tag from a template-switch adaptor with 12 random nucleotides marked each cDNA molecule. Every individual sample yielded 2.5 million or more paired-end reads (each containing CDR3). From the 5' RACE reads, TCRdb called clonotypes with MiXCR, one entry per CDR3 protein. The top ten clones hold about a fifth of a sample with 450,000 to 700,000 distinct CDR3 sequences, 25% to 30% of them seen once. The CDR3 is 15 residues long. Germline CDR1 is SGHRS and CDR2 is YFSETQ. V shed 0 bases, J shed 6 bases, and the junction held 4 bases outside the gene matches. Points from the study as a whole: Naive T cell percentage by flow cytometry tracked strongly with beta diversity.

Material for sequencing was blood. The clonotype originates from a woman between 65 and 79 years old in good health. The chain carries TRBV5-1 and TRBJ2-1; the match to TRBD2 covers 9 bases. This chain's CDR3 is CASSLGLAGTNEQFF. For the CDR3, the DNA is TGCGCCAGCAGCTTGGGCCTAGCGGGGACCAATGAGCAGTTCTTC.